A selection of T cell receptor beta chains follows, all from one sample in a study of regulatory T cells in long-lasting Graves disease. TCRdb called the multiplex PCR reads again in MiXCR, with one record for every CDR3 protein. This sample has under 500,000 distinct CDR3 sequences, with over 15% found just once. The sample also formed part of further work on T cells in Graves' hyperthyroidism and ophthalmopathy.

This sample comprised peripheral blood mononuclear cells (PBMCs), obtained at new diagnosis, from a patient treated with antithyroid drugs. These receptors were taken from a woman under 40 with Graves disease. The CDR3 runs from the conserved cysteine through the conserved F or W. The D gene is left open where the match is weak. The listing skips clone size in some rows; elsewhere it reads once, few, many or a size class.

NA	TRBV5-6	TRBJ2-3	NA	TGTGCCAGCAGCTTCCCCTCGGGCGGCACAGATACGCAGTATTTT	CASSFPSGGTDTQYF
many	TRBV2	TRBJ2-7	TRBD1	TGTGCCAGCAGCACAGAACAGGGGGCCTACGAGCAGTACTTC	CASSTEQGAYEQYF
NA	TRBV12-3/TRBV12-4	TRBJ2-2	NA	TGTGCCTGCTTACTAGCCTCGAACACCGGGGAGCTGTTTTTT	CACLLASNTGELFF
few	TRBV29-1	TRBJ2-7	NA	TGCAGCGTTGGGAGGGACATATGGAGCGGGCAGTACTTC	CSVGRDIWSGQYF
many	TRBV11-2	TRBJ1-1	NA	TGTGCCGGCAGCTTAGAGGGATGGGACACTGAAGCTTTCTTT	CAGSLEGWDTEAFF
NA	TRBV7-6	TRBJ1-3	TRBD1	TGTGCCAGCAGCTCTCCGGGACAGGGACACACCATATATTTT	CASSSPGQGHTIYF
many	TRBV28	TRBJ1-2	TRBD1	TGTGCCAGCCTTATAGCCCTGACAGGGGCTGGCTACACCTTC	CASLIALTGAGYTF
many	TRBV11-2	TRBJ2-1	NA	TGTGCCAGCAGCTTAGAAACGGGATCCTACAATGAGCAGTTCTTC	CASSLETGSYNEQFF
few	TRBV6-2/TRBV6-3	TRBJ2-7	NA	TGTGCCAGCACCGGGAGGGACAGGGAAGCCCTCGGGCAGTACTTC	CASTGRDREALGQYF
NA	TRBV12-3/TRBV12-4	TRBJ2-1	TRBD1	TGTGCCAGCAGCAATTACAGGGGGCACAATGAGCAGTTCTTC	CASSNYRGHNEQFF
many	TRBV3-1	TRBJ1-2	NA	TGTGCCAGCAGCCAAGGGACAGATGGCTACACCTTC	CASSQGTDGYTF
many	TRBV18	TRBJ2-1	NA	TGTGCCAGCTCACCAAGGGGCGCACTGAGCTCCTACAATGAGCAGTTCTTC	CASSPRGALSSYNEQFF
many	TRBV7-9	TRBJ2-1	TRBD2	TGTGCCAGCAGCTTAGTAGTGCGGGAGGTTCGGGAGCAGTTCTTC	CASSLVVREVREQFF
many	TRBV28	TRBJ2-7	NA	TGTGCCAGTCGGCGGCCAGGGATCTTGTGTCACTTC	CASRRPGILCHF
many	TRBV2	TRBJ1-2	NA	TGTGCCAGCAAAGTGACTTGGGGCTACACCTTC	CASKVTWGYTF
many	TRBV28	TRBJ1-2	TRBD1	TGTGCCAGCAGTTTAGAGTCCGGGACAGGGGTATACTATGGCTACACCTTC	CASSLESGTGVYYGYTF
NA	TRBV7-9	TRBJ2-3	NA	TGTGCCAGCAGCTTAGGTCTCGGGGCTAGCACAGATACGCAGTATTTT	CASSLGLGASTDTQYF
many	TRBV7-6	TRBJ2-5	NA	TGTGCCAGCAGCTTATTAGGTTACGTGGAGACCCAGTACTTC	CASSLLGYVETQYF
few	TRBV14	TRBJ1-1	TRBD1	TGTGCCAGCAGCCTCCTCAGCACAGGGGGAACTGAAGCTTTCTTT	CASSLLSTGGTEAFF
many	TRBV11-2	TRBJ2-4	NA	TGTGCCAGCAGCTTAGTGGGCATGTGGCCCAAAAACATTCAGTACTTC	CASSLVGMWPKNIQYF
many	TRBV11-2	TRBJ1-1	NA	TGTGCCAGCAGCTTAGGTGTCACCAGGGGAAGCACTGAAGCTTTCTTT	CASSLGVTRGSTEAFF
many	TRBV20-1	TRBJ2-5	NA	TGCAGTGCTGCGACGGAGACCCAGTACTTC	CSAATETQYF
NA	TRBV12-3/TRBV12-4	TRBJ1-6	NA	TGTGCCAGCAGCGTTAGAAGGGGTTCACCCCTCCACTTT	CASSVRRGSPLHF
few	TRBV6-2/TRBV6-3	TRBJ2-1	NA	TGTGCCAGCAGTTACTCCGGACCAACCAATGAGCAGTTCTTC	CASSYSGPTNEQFF
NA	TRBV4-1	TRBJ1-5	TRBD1	TGCGCCAGCAGCCAAGAAGGACAGGGGGGAAATCAGCCCCGGCATTTT	CASSQEGQGGNQPRHF
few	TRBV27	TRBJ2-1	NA	TGTGCCAGCAGTTTATCGATTGTTCTGCAGGGGAACAATGAGCAGTTCTTC	CASSLSIVLQGNNEQFF
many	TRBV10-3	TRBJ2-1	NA	TGTGCCACCGAAGAGGGTTCCTACAATGAGCAGTTCTTC	CATEEGSYNEQFF
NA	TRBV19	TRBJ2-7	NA	TGTGCCAGCCAACGGTCTCCGGCTGCCGAGCAGTACTTC	CASQRSPAAEQYF
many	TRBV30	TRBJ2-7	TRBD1	TGTGCCTGGAGTGCAGAAGACAGGGACCCCTCCTACGAGCAGTACTTC	CAWSAEDRDPSYEQYF
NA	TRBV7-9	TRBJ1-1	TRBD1	TGTGCCAGCAGCTCGACCGGGGACAGGGGCACTGAAGCTTTCTTT	CASSSTGDRGTEAFF
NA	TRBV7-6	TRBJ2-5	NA	TGTGCCAGCCTTTCGGGAGTAGAGACCCAGTACTTC	CASLSGVETQYF
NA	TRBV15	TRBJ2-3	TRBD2	TGTGCCACCAGCACACGGGGACTAGCAGATACGCAGTATTTT	CATSTRGLADTQYF
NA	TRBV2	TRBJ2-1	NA	TGTGCCGGTACCCACCCCCAGTACAATGAGCAGTTCTTC	CAGTHPQYNEQFF
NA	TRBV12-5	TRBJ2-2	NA	TGTGCTAGTGGTCGGGGGGCCAGGGGGTCCGGGGAGCTGTTTTTT	CASGRGARGSGELFF
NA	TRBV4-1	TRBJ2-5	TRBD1	TGCGCCAGCAGCCAAGCACAGGGGGCTCAAGAGACCCAGTACTTC	CASSQAQGAQETQYF
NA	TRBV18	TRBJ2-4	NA	TGTGCCAGCTCACCGACGGCGGGACAGTCCAAAAACATTCAGTACTTC	CASSPTAGQSKNIQYF
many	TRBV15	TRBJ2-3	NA	TGTGCCACCAGCAGAGACGGGACTCCCCAGCATGGTACGCAGTATTTT	CATSRDGTPQHGTQYF
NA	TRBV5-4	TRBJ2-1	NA	TGTGCCAGCAGCTTGGGGTGGGGCGACAATGAGCAGTTCTTC	CASSLGWGDNEQFF
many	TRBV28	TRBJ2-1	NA	TGTGCCAGCAGTTTAGGGGGGCAGCCCTACAATGAGCAGTTCTTC	CASSLGGQPYNEQFF
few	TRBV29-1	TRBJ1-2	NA	TGCAGCGTTGAAAGGGCTAACTATGGCTACACCTTC	CSVERANYGYTF